This passage covers 12 T cell receptor beta chains from one sample sequenced in a study of high-grade serous ovarian cancer treatment subgroups. Tumor tissue was taken before any definitive surgery or chemotherapy was given. Only in-frame clones appear in the TCRdb table, and some are missing; sequencing was by immunoSEQ multiplex PCR. Among about 5,200 clones, roughly 75% were seen once, and the ten largest hold approximately 10%. The sample comprised tumor tissue. The receptors come from a human donor with high-grade serous ovarian cancer.

The table lists this clone with a few counts. V is TRBV9 and J is TRBJ1-2; 11 nucleotides line up with TRBD1. V lost 2 bases and J lost 1; bases outside the gene matches: 1. Germline CDR1 SGDLS, CDR2 YYNGEE. This CDR3 has 15 residues. As DNA, the CDR3 is TGTGCCAGCAGCGTCGGGACAGGGGGTAACTATGGCTACACCTTC. Residues: CASSVGTGGNYGYTF. Filled out from reference TRBV9 and TRBJ1-2, the complete variable domain reads DSGVTQTPKHLITATGQRVTLRCSPRSGDLSVYWYQQSLDQGLQFLIQYYNGEERAKGNILERFSAQQFPDLHSELNLSSLELGDSALYFCASSVGTGGNYGYTFGSGTRLTVV.

This clone was picked up a small number of times. This chain links TRBV6-5 with TRBJ2-2; 7 nucleotides match TRBD1. Germline CDR1 and CDR2: MNHEY and SVGAGI. The length of the CDR3 is 15 residues. Trimming cost V 6 bases and J 2 bases; bases outside gene matches: 6. The CDR3 nucleotides are TGTGCCAGCAGAATCGGACAGGCCAACACCGGGGAGCTGTTTTTT. Translation gives CASRIGQANTGELFF.

V usage is TRBV4-1 and J usage is TRBJ2-4; D perhaps matches TRBD1 (5 bases). The germline gives CDR1 MGHRA, CDR2 YSYEKL. Trimming left V 4 bases short and J 0 bases short, with 16 bases between. The CDR3 sequence is 17 residues long. CDR3 coding DNA: TGCGCCAGCAGCCGGACACAGAATCTACTAGCCAAAAACATTCAGTACTTC. It encodes CASSRTQNLLAKNIQYF.

This sequence joins TRBV6-1 and TRBJ2-7; no clear D gene. Germline assignment: CDR1 MNHNS and CDR2 SASEGT. This CDR3 contains 12 residues. V shed 5 bases and J shed 2 bases, with 7 bases lying between them. CDR3 bases: TGTGCCAGCAGTTCGAGTCCCTACGAGCAGTACTTC. It is translated as CASSSSPYEQYF.

The rearrangement links TRBV30 to TRBJ2-1, with 16 bases that match TRBD2. The V and J ends lost 6 bases and 0 bases, in that order; junction bases with no gene match: 8. This CDR3 is 18 amino acids long. From germline, CDR1 is GTSNPN and CDR2 SVGIG (reference sequence). Here the CDR3 reads CACLPGLAGGLSYNEQFF. CDR3 sequence (DNA): TGTGCCTGCTTACCGGGACTAGCGGGGGGGCTCTCCTACAATGAGCAGTTCTTC.

In nucleotides, the CDR3 is TGTGCCAGCAGCTTACTGACAGGGACGAACACTGAAGCTTTCTTT. Encoded protein: CASSLLTGTNTEAFF. V is TRBV11-1 and J is TRBJ1-1; TRBD1 matches 7 bases. Germline lookup yields CDR1 SGHAT and CDR2 FQDESV (reference sequence). Trimming took 2 bases from V and 1 from J; bases not matched to a gene: 4. CDR3 length equals 15 residues.

The gene calls are TRBV30 and TRBJ2-3; TRBD1 agrees at 9 bases. The CDR3 extends over 15 amino acids. Germline CDR1 and CDR2: GTSNPN and SVGIG (reference sequence). Trimming cost V 1 base and J 0 bases; bases outside gene matches: 2. CDR3 DNA sequence: TGTGCCTGGAGTGCCGGGACAGGGAGCACAGATACGCAGTATTTT. Amino acid sequence: CAWSAGTGSTDTQYF.

The V and J genes are TRBV5-6 and TRBJ1-1; D is unclear. Germline V lookup: CDR1 SGHDT, CDR2 YYEEEE. The CDR3 length is 12 residues. The V end was cut by 2 bases, the J end by 4 bases, with 6 bases between. In DNA form, the CDR3 reads TGTGCCAGCAGCTTCTCGGGCACTGAAGCTTTCTTT. Encoded protein: CASSFSGTEAFF.

This chain joins TRBV7-9 and TRBJ1-1, with 7 bases fitting TRBD1. The ends lost 4 bases at V and 5 bases at J; junction bases unmatched: 10. The V gene's germline CDR1 is SEHNR and CDR2 FQNEAQ (reference sequence). The CDR3 runs 15 residues. CDR3 protein: CASSSYDGRGTEAFF. The CDR3 DNA is TGTGCCAGCAGCTCATACGATGGCAGGGGGACTGAAGCTTTCTTT.

This rearrangement joins TRBV10-3 to TRBJ2-3, with 7 positions matching TRBD1. The CDR3 consists of 13 residues. V lost 11 bases to trimming and J lost 3 bases; unmatched junction nucleotides: 8. Germline CDR1 ENHRY, CDR2 SYGVKD. The CDR3 DNA reads as TGTGCCGCCCGACAGGGTGAGACAGATACGCAGTATTTT. This translates into CAARQGETDTQYF.

In nucleotides, the CDR3 is TGTGCCAGCAGCTTGATTATTGTGTACAGGGGTCAGCCCCAGCATTTT. This sequence encodes CASSLIIVYRGQPQHF. The gene calls are TRBV5-5 and TRBJ1-5; TRBD1 matches at 7 bases. J was trimmed by 6 bases and V by 1 base; bases with no gene match: 10. The CDR3 length is 16 residues. The germline CDR1 and CDR2 sequences are SGHKS and YYEKEE (reference sequence).

This clone was recorded a few times. The chain uses TRBV4-2 and TRBJ1-1; the D is unclear. The CDR3 covers 14 residues. Germline V gene lookup returns CDR1 LGHNA and CDR2 YNFKEQ. V was trimmed by 3 bases and J by 1 base, leaving 9 bases between them. CDR3 bases: TGTGCCAGCAGCCAGCAGGCAGCGAACACTGAAGCTTTCTTT. Translating gives CASSQQAANTEAFF.